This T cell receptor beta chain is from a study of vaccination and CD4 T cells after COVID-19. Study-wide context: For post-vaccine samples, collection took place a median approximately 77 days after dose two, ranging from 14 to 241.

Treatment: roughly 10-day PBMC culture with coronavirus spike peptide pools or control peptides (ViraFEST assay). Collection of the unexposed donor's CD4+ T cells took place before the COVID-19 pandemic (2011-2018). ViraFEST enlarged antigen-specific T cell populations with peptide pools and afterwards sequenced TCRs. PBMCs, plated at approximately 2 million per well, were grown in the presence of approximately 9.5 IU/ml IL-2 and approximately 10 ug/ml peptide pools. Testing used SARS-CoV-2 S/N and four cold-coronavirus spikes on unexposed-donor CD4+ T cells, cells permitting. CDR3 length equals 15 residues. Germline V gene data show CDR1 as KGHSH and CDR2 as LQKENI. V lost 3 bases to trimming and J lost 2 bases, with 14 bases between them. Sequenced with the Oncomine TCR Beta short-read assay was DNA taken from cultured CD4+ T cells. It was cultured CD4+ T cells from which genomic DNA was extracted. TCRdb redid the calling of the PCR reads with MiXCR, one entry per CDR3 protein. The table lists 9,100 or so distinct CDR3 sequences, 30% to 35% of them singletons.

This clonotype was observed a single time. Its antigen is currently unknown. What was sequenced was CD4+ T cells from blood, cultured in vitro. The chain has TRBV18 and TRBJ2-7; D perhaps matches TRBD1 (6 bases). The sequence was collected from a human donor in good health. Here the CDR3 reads CASSPLGTRAYEQYF. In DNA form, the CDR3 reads TGTGCCAGCTCACCGCTGGGGACAAGAGCCTACGAGCAGTACTTC.